In this sample, the clone carrying this TCR beta chain turned up many times. The germline V gene has CDR1 MDHEN and CDR2 SYDVKM. This CDR3 is 14 amino acids long. J gave up 9 bases and V 5 bases, and 6 bases lay outside the gene matches. Assembly of TCR beta libraries relied on iRepertoire HTBI primers together with Arm-PCR of CDR3 regions. TCRdb reprocessed the multiplex PCR reads with MiXCR, giving one entry per CDR3 protein. The sample holds about half a million distinct CDR3 sequences, around 12% seen once. These data belong to a study of regulatory T cells in long-lasting Graves disease. As to time point: newly diagnosed GD, antithyroid drugs for less than 3 months. The TCR library was made from RNA extracted from PBMCs. These records were also assigned to another study, of T cells in Graves' hyperthyroidism and ophthalmopathy. As that study records: Used for diagnoses were clinical symptoms, serum thyroxine and TRAb, thyroid ultrasound and orbital computed tomography. Through a model of 13 V-J features, ophthalmopathy was separated from stable hyperthyroidism.

The source of this sequence is a young woman with Graves disease. V gene TRBV28 combines with J gene TRBJ1-6, with TRBD1 matching over 8 bases. Here the sequenced sample was peripheral blood mononuclear cells (PBMCs), taken at new diagnosis, from a patient treated with antithyroid drugs. The CDR3 loop is CASSLGQGGSPLHF. The CDR3 coding sequence is TGTGCCAGCAGTCTTGGACAGGGTGGTTCACCCCTCCACTTT.